Included here is one T cell receptor (beta chain) sequence, with context. These data are taken from a study of shared clonotypes between healthy human individuals. The method was immunoSEQ multiplex PCR; TCRdb's version includes in-frame clones alone and lacks a portion of them. The table records about a million clones, approximately 80% of them present only once. From germline, CDR1 is LGHNA and CDR2 YNFKEQ. Germline trimming cut 1 base from V and 3 bases from J; bases unmatched to any gene: 2. The CDR3 consists of 14 residues. This sequence was found in a man younger than 30 in good health. Some clones in this sample may be carry-over from other donors' samples. The source material was memory CD4+ T cells from PBMCs. Subset reported: CD45RA-negative fraction. The chain carries TRBV4-2 and TRBJ2-7; 8 bases line up with TRBD1. CDR3 DNA: TGTGCCAGCAGCCAAGGGACAGGGCGCTACGAGCAGTACTTC. Translated, it gives CASSQGTGRYEQYF.